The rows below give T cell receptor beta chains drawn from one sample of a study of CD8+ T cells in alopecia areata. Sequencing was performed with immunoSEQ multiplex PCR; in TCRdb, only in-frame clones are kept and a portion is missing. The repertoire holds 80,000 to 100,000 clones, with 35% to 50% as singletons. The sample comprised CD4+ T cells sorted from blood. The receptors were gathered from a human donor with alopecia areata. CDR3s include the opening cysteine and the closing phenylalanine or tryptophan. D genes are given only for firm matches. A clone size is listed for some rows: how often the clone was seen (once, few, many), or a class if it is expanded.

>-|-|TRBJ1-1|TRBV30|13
TGTGCCTGGAAGAAGGGGGGAGACACTGAAGCTTTCTTT
CAWKKGGDTEAFF
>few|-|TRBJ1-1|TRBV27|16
TGTGCCAGCAGTTTGGGGGTTTGGGGGATGAACACTGAAGCTTTCTTT
CASSLGVWGMNTEAFF
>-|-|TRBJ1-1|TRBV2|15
TGTGCCAGCAGTGAACAGGGAGGGTGGAACACTGAAGCTTTCTTT
CASSEQGGWNTEAFF
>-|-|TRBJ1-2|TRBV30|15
TGTGCCTGGAGTGTATATCGTGCGGCAAACTATGGCTACACCTTC
CAWSVYRAANYGYTF
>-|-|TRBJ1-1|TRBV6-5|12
TGTGCCAGCAGTACGTGGGCTACTGAAGCTTTCTTT
CASSTWATEAFF
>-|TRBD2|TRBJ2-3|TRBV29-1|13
TGCAGCGCCTGGACTAGCGGGGCAGATACGCAGTATTTT
CSAWTSGADTQYF
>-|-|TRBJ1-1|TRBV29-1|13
TGCAGCGTTGTTGGGGTCATGAACACTGAAGCTTTCTTT
CSVVGVMNTEAFF
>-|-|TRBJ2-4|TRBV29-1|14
TGCAGCGTTGAGGGGAGGATGAGCAAAAACATTCAGTACTTC
CSVEGRMSKNIQYF
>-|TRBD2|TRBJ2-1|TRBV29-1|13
TGCAGCGCTCGTCGGACTAGCGGAGATGAGCAGTTCTTC
CSARRTSGDEQFF
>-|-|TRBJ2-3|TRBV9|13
TGTGCCAGCAGCTCCGACTACACAGATACGCAGTATTTT
CASSSDYTDTQYF